This entry lists 27 T cell receptor beta chains sequenced from one sample in a study of T-cell memory formation after mild COVID-19. TCRdb ran MiXCR on the 5' RACE reads and lists one entry per CDR3 protein. The data hold fewer than 200,000 distinct CDR3 sequences, with approximately 13% observed a single time. Source material: PBMCs or a T cell subset sorted from them (not recorded which). The receptor source for this set is a man younger than 35 who had mild COVID-19 (a few samples of this study predate the infection). Cell type and time point are not known.

The chain joins TRBV7-3 to TRBJ2-3; 13 bases align to TRBD2. The J segment lost 5 bases and the V segment lost 5 bases, leaving 16 bases of the junction unmatched. Germline V lookup: CDR1 SGHTA, CDR2 FQGTGA. This CDR3 has 19 amino acids. CDR3 DNA: TGTGCCAGCAGCCGATCCCCGGGACTAGCGGGGAGAGGGGGAGATACGCAGTATTTT. This codes for CASSRSPGLAGRGGDTQYF.

Only a few counts were recorded for this clonotype. The chain couples TRBV5-1 to TRBJ1-1, with a tentative D call TRBD1 (5 bases). Germline CDR1 SGHRS, CDR2 YFSETQ. Trimming removed 4 bases from V and 7 bases from J, with 14 bases in between. The CDR3 spans 13 residues. The CDR3 DNA reads TGCGCCAGCAGCCGCCGGGACGGAGGTGAAGCTTTCTTT. It is translated as CASSRRDGGEAFF.

This chain joins TRBV7-8 and TRBJ2-1, with TRBD2 matching 10 bases. The CDR3 totals 15 residues. Germline lookup yields CDR1 SGHVS and CDR2 FQNEAQ. After removal of 1 base from V and 6 bases from J, the junction contained 3 bases not matched to a gene. The CDR3 DNA sequence: TGTGCCAGCAGCTTAGTAAGCGGGAGGGGCAATGAGCAGTTCTTC. The encoded protein is CASSLVSGRGNEQFF.

This clonotype was counted ten times or more. The chain employs TRBV7-2 and TRBJ2-4; D unclear. Deletions cut 5 bases from V and 7 bases from J, with 9 bases between. Germline V gives CDR1 SGHTA, CDR2 FQGNSA. CDR3 length equals 12 residues. CDR3 in DNA: TGTGCCAGCAGCCTAATAGGGAACATTCAGTACTTC. Its translation is CASSLIGNIQYF.

This clonotype turned up a few times. The CDR3, as DNA: TGTGCCAGCAGCCAAAAGTTGACTAGCGGGGAGGCAGAGACCCAGTACTTC. Amino acid sequence: CASSQKLTSGEAETQYF. The chain couples TRBV7-9 to TRBJ2-5; 11 bases fit TRBD2. Germline assignment: CDR1 SEHNR and CDR2 FQNEAQ (reference sequence). The CDR3 extends over 17 amino acids. The junction had 12 bases not matched to a gene; V was cut back by 5 bases and J by 4 bases.

In its sample, this clonotype was seen many times. The rearrangement links TRBV5-1 to TRBJ2-7, with TRBD1 matching 7 bases. The V gene end was trimmed by 2 bases and the J gene end by 6 bases; junction bases not matched to a gene: 8. The CDR3 length is 14 residues. The germline V gene has CDR1 SGHRS and CDR2 YFSETQ. DNA for the CDR3: TGCGCCAGCAGCTTCCAACAGGGGTCGGGCGAGCAGTACTTC. This sequence encodes CASSFQQGSGEQYF.

The rearrangement joins TRBV6-2 or TRBV6-3 to TRBJ2-3, with no clear D. V lost 3 bases and J 2 bases, leaving 3 bases between the germline ends. Looked up from germline, CDR1 is MNHEY and CDR2 is SVGEGT. The CDR3 runs to 12 residues. The DNA for the CDR3 is TGTGCCAGCAGTTATCTCACAGATACGCAGTATTTT. Translating gives CASSYLTDTQYF.

This rearrangement joins TRBV27 to TRBJ2-3, with D uncertain. The CDR3 runs to 14 residues. The germline V gene has CDR1 MNHEY and CDR2 SMNVEV (reference sequence). V dropped 8 bases and J dropped 4 bases, with 16 bases sitting between them. The CDR3 coding sequence is TGTGCCAGCTCTCGGCTCACGATTCCAGATACGCAGTATTTT. It translates to CASSRLTIPDTQYF.

In this sample, this clonotype turned up a few times. This chain links TRBV7-9 with TRBJ1-2; D may be TRBD1 (6 bases). Germline CDR1 and CDR2: SEHNR and FQNEAQ (reference sequence). The CDR3 totals 14 residues. V lost 3 bases and J 3 bases, leaving 11 bases between the germline ends. The CDR3 is CASSFRGADYGYTF. CDR3 nucleotides: TGTGCCAGCAGCTTTCGGGGGGCGGACTATGGCTACACCTTC.

This clonotype was seen only a few times. The V call is TRBV7-3, the J call TRBJ2-7, with D possibly TRBD2 on 7 matching bases. V lost 2 bases, J lost 7 bases, and 18 bases lay in between. The CDR3 extends over 15 amino acids. Per the germline V gene, CDR1 is SGHTA and CDR2 is FQGTGA. The CDR3 loop reads CASSLSGGLVNEQYF. Written as DNA, the CDR3 is TGTGCCAGCAGCTTATCCGGGGGGCTTGTGAATGAGCAGTACTTC.

The CDR3 nucleotides are TGTGCCAGCAGTGAAAGTACAGGACGGGGCTACACCTTC. Protein product: CASSESTGRGYTF. The J gene is TRBJ1-2, the V gene TRBV2, with TRBD1 as a possible D gene (5 bases). Per germline, CDR1 SNHLY and CDR2 FYNNEI. Deletions cut 2 bases from V and 8 bases from J, with 12 bases between. The CDR3 is 13 amino acids.

This clonotype occurred a few times. The V and J genes are TRBV3-1 and TRBJ2-5; D is unresolved. V gave up 1 base and J gave up 2 bases, with 8 bases separating them. CDR3 length: 14 residues. Germline CDR1 and CDR2: LGHDT and YNNKEL (reference sequence). CDR3 protein: CASSQGNGQETQYF. As DNA, the CDR3 is TGTGCCAGCAGCCAAGGGAACGGGCAAGAGACCCAGTACTTC.

This rearrangement joins TRBV28 to TRBJ2-4; no clear D. CDR1 and CDR2 from the germline V gene are MDHEN and SYDVKM. The CDR3 loop spans 15 amino acids. Trimming took 6 bases from V and 0 from J, leaving 12 bases between them. The CDR3 sequence is CASRPWTVAKNIQYF. In DNA form, the CDR3 reads TGTGCCAGCAGGCCGTGGACGGTAGCCAAAAACATTCAGTACTTC.

The chain carries TRBV5-1 and TRBJ1-2; no clear D gene. Germline V gives CDR1 SGHRS, CDR2 YFSETQ. V was pared by 0 bases and J by 1 base, with 4 bases between. The CDR3 contains 13 residues. CDR3 in DNA: TGCGCCAGCAGCTTGGGTTATAACTATGGCTACACCTTC. It codes for CASSLGYNYGYTF.

The chain uses TRBV5-1 and TRBJ2-3, with 8 bases fitting TRBD2. The V and J ends lost 4 bases and 6 bases, in that order; junction bases with no gene match: 7. Per germline, CDR1 SGHRS and CDR2 YFSETQ. The CDR3 sequence is 14 residues long. CDR3 coding DNA: TGCGCCAGCAGCCGGGTCGCTAGCGGGGATACGCAGTATTTT. Translation gives CASSRVASGDTQYF.

The CDR3 DNA sequence: TGTGCCATCAGAGCGACCCAAGAGACCCAGTACTTC. The encoded protein is CAIRATQETQYF. The chain links TRBV10-3 to TRBJ2-5; D unclear. The CDR3 covers 12 residues. Per germline, CDR1 ENHRY and CDR2 SYGVKD. V was cut by 6 bases and J by 1 base, with 6 bases left in between.

The genes are TRBV7-2 and TRBJ2-7, with D maybe TRBD1 (6 bases). Germline V gene sequence: CDR1 SGHTA, CDR2 FQGNSA. CDR3 length: 15 residues. Trimming shortened V by 5 bases and J by 4 bases, and 18 bases separated the two germline ends. The CDR3 region has the DNA TGTGCCAGCAGCCTACTCCAGGGGATCACTTACGAGCAGTACTTC. As protein: CASSLLQGITYEQYF.

The chain combines TRBV11-3 with TRBJ2-1, with D possibly TRBD2 on 5 matching bases. V lost 4 bases and J lost 8, with 9 bases in between. CDR3 size: 12 residues. The germline V gene has CDR1 SGHNT and CDR2 YENEEA. CDR3 sequence reads: CASSSREDEQFF. CDR3 nucleotide sequence: TGTGCCAGCAGCTCACGGGAAGATGAGCAGTTCTTC.

This clonotype was picked up many times. This sequence joins TRBV5-1 and TRBJ2-1; TRBD2 aligns across 11 bases. Trimming cost V 0 bases and J 1 base; bases outside gene matches: 6. The length of the CDR3 is 18 residues. Looked up from germline, CDR1 is SGHRS and CDR2 is YFSETQ. The CDR3 bases are TGCGCCAGCAGCTTGGACCCGCCTAGCGGGGGGTCCTACAATGAGCAGTTCTTC. Its translation: CASSLDPPSGGSYNEQFF.

This clonotype has a handful of counts. The V gene is TRBV7-9, the J gene TRBJ1-4; the match to TRBD1 covers 9 bases. The V segment lost 3 bases and the J segment 7 bases; nucleotides outside the gene matches: 6. The CDR3 length is 15 residues. CDR1 is SEHNR, CDR2 FQNEAQ, per germline (reference sequence). The CDR3 sequence: CASSFPQGASEKLFF. The DNA for the CDR3 is TGTGCCAGCAGCTTCCCACAGGGGGCCAGTGAAAAACTGTTTTTT.

The CDR3 region has the DNA TGTGCCAGCACCCAGCAGTTCTTC. This codes for CASTQQFF. The chain combines TRBV6-5 with TRBJ2-1; D gene unclear. V lost 7 bases, J lost 11 bases, and 3 bases lay in between. This CDR3 has 8 amino acids. The germline CDR1 and CDR2 sequences are MNHEY and SVGAGI.

Only a few counts were recorded for this clonotype. The genes are TRBV2 and TRBJ2-5, with no clear D. The CDR3 is made up of 13 amino acids. Trimming removed 7 bases at V and 4 bases at J, with 13 bases between. The germline V gene has CDR1 SNHLY and CDR2 FYNNEI. The CDR3 protein is CASINSLLETQYF. In DNA form, the CDR3 reads TGTGCCAGCATTAACAGTTTATTAGAGACCCAGTACTTC. The full variable domain, rest sourced from reference TRBV2 and TRBJ2-5, is EPEVTQTPSHQVTQMGQEVILRCVPISNHLYFYWYRQILGQKVEFLVSFYNNEISEKSEIFDDQFSVERPDGSNFTLKIRSTKLEDSAMYFCASINSLLETQYFGPGTRLLVL.

The V and J genes are TRBV15 and TRBJ1-5; no firm D call. V lost 1 base, J lost 1 base, and 8 bases lay in between. Germline values: CDR1 LNHNV, CDR2 YYDKDF (reference sequence). The CDR3 is made up of 15 amino acids. In DNA, the CDR3 is TGTGCCACCAGCAGAGGTACAGTGAGCAATCAGCCCCAGCATTTT. It yields the protein CATSRGTVSNQPQHF.

The chain has TRBV20-1 and TRBJ1-4; D not certain. Deletions cut 3 bases from V and 4 bases from J, with 6 bases between. The germline gives CDR1 DFQATT, CDR2 SNEGSKA (reference sequence). The length of the CDR3 is 12 residues. The CDR3 DNA follows: TGCAGTGCTAGTTTCGGTAATGAAAAACTGTTTTTT. Translation gives CSASFGNEKLFF.

This chain links TRBV4-3 with TRBJ2-6, with D unresolved. Trimming stripped 5 bases from V and 0 bases from J, with 17 bases between. The germline gives CDR1 LGHNA, CDR2 YSLEER. CDR3 length: 18 amino acids. The CDR3 nucleotides read TGCGCCAGCAGCGCACGCCCCGGACGGAGCTCTGGGGCCAACGTCCTGACTTTC. Its translation is CASSARPGRSSGANVLTF.

The CDR3 bases are TGTGCCAGCAGGCTAGGTGATCATGGCTACACCTTC. Residues: CASRLGDHGYTF. The chain recombines TRBV25-1 with TRBJ1-2; D is unclear. CDR3 length equals 12 residues. The germline gives CDR1 MGHDK, CDR2 SYGVNS. V lost 6 bases and J 6 bases, leaving 11 bases between the germline ends.

The V call is TRBV7-3, the J call TRBJ1-6, with D perhaps TRBD1 (6 bases). Trimming cost V 4 bases and J 8 bases, with 12 bases left between them. The CDR3 is 14 residues long. Germline V gene data show CDR1 as SGHTA and CDR2 as FQGTGA. Here the CDR3 reads CASSSTGTDSPLHF. Here the CDR3 DNA reads TGTGCCAGCAGCTCCACAGGGACGGATTCACCCCTCCACTTT.